Listed below are T cell receptor beta chains from one sample, sequenced in a study of blood T cell repertoires in COVID-19. TCRdb keeps only in-frame clones here, not all; method: immunoSEQ multiplex PCR. The data show over 250,000 clones, with 88% seen just once and approximately 2% held by the top ten. Sequencing input: PBMCs or T cells enriched from blood (not recorded which). These receptors came from a woman aged 60-75 years in a cohort exposed to, infected with or recovered from COVID-19 (not recorded which). Each CDR3 is given with its conserved first and last residue. The D gene is left open where the match is weak. The size field is filled for only some rows; it gives once, few, many or a size class.

clone_size j_call v_call d_call cdr3_nt cdr3_aa
. TRBJ2-2 TRBV19 TRBD1 TGTGCCAGTAGTCTAAGACAGGGGCCGGGCACCGGGGAGCTGTTTTTT CASSLRQGPGTGELFF
. TRBJ2-5 TRBV7-3 . TGTGCCAGTCAAAAAGAGACCCAGTACTTC CASQKETQYF
. TRBJ2-7 TRBV5-1 TRBD1 TGCGCCAGCAGCCTATTGACAGGGCAGCCCTACGAGCAGTACTTC CASSLLTGQPYEQYF
. TRBJ1-5 TRBV7-2 . TGTGCCAGCAGCACGGGGGTTCAGCCCCAGCATTTT CASSTGVQPQHF
. TRBJ2-2 TRBV7-2 TRBD2 TGTGCCAGCAGCCGCGGGGGAACGAACACCGGGGAGCTGTTTTTT CASSRGGTNTGELFF
once TRBJ2-1 TRBV5-4 TRBD2 TGTGCCACCGCCATAGCGGGAGGGGCCTACAATGAGCAGTTCTTC CATAIAGGAYNEQFF
. TRBJ1-3 TRBV6-2/TRBV6-3 . TGTGCCAGCAGTTACCGGCGGACGGACAGCTTCTCTGGAAACACCATATATTTT CASSYRRTDSFSGNTIYF
. TRBJ2-5 TRBV29-1 . TGCAGCGTAGGGGGGGGCGGGTCCCAAGAGACCCAGTACTTC CSVGGGGSQETQYF
. TRBJ1-4 TRBV28 . TGTGCCAGCAGTTTACCCGGGGGGGGCGAAGAAAAACTGTTTTTT CASSLPGGGEEKLFF
once TRBJ2-3 TRBV7-8 . TGTGCCAGCAGCTTGGTACCCGCGGGAACCGATATAAGGGCAGATACGCAGTATTTT CASSLVPAGTDIRADTQYF
. TRBJ1-1 TRBV29-1 TRBD1 TGCAGCGTTGGGGGCCGACAGGGGGCTGGGGCTTTCTTT CSVGGRQGAGAFF
. TRBJ2-7 TRBV27 . TGTGCCAGCGGGCCAACAGGGGAAGTAGCGGGGAACTACGAGCAGTACTTC CASGPTGEVAGNYEQYF
. TRBJ2-5 TRBV27 . TGTGCCAGCAGGGGGCTGTTGAGGGAGACCCAGTACTTC CASRGLLRETQYF
once TRBJ2-3 TRBV9 TRBD1 TGTGCCAGCAGCGTAGGGGAAGGGGACAGGGGGCGAGGGATGCAGTATTTT CASSVGEGDRGRGMQYF
. TRBJ2-7 TRBV7-9 . TGTGCCAGCAGCCTCCAGGTGCAACTACAGGGCCTATCCTACGAGCAGTACTTC CASSLQVQLQGLSYEQYF
. TRBJ1-5 TRBV15 . TGTGCCGATACTTGGGGGGATCAGCCCCAGCATTTT CADTWGDQPQHF
. TRBJ2-7 TRBV28 TRBD1 TGTGCCAGCAGTCAACTCAGACTCCGGGACAGGGCCTACGAGCAGTACTTC CASSQLRLRDRAYEQYF
. TRBJ2-6 TRBV4-1 TRBD1 TGCGCCAGCAGCCCTCGAGACAGGGGTTATATGTCTGGGGCCAACGTCCTGACTTTC CASSPRDRGYMSGANVLTF
. TRBJ1-1 TRBV15 TRBD1 TGTGCCACCAGAACAGGGGGCGAAACTGAAGCTTTCTTT CATRTGGETEAFF
. TRBJ2-7 TRBV27 . TGTGCCAGCAGTTTATCTACGGCAGGAACCTACGAGCAGTACTTC CASSLSTAGTYEQYF
. TRBJ2-5 TRBV19 . TGTGCCAGTAGTGCACAGGTTTTGGAGACCCAGTACTTC CASSAQVLETQYF
once TRBJ1-1 TRBV6-6 TRBD1 TGTGCCAGCAGTCACGGGACAGGGGACACTGAAGCTTTCTTT CASSHGTGDTEAFF
. TRBJ2-7 TRBV24-1 TRBD2 TGTGCCACCAGTGATTCAGGGAGGGGAGAGCAGTACTTC CATSDSGRGEQYF
. TRBJ1-5 TRBV10-3 TRBD1 TGTGCCATCAGCGGACAGGGAGGGGAGCCCCAGCATTTT CAISGQGGEPQHF
many TRBJ2-7 TRBV5-1 . TGCGCCAGCAGCTTGGCCTCGAGTCTGGTCTACGAGCAGTACTTC CASSLASSLVYEQYF
. TRBJ2-7 TRBV7-8 . TGTGCCAGCAGCTTTCGGGGTGGGTACGAGCAGTACTTC CASSFRGGYEQYF
once TRBJ2-1 TRBV19 . TGTGCCAGTAGTATAGGTGGGGGGAGGAGGAATGAGCAGTTCTTC CASSIGGGRRNEQFF
. TRBJ1-2 TRBV6-5 TRBD1 TGTGCCAGCAGCCGAACCGGACAGGGCTACTATGGCTACACCTTC CASSRTGQGYYGYTF
. TRBJ2-3 TRBV7-9 . TGTGCCAGCAGCCCTGACAAGAGCCCAGATACGCAGTATTTT CASSPDKSPDTQYF
. TRBJ2-3 TRBV5-1 TRBD2 TGCGCCAGCAGCCATACTAGCGGCACAGATACGCAGTATTTT CASSHTSGTDTQYF
. TRBJ1-2 TRBV7-8 . TGTGCCAGCAGCTTAGATTACAGCGGCGGCTACACCTTC CASSLDYSGGYTF
. TRBJ2-1 TRBV19 TRBD1 TGTGCCAGTAGTATAGATAGGCAGGGGGTGGCGAATGAGCAGTTCTTC CASSIDRQGVANEQFF
. TRBJ1-4 TRBV27 . TGTGCCAGCAGTTTGATAAGGACAGCATTTAATGAAAAACTGTTTTTT CASSLIRTAFNEKLFF
. TRBJ2-5 TRBV2 TRBD2 TGTGCCAGCAGTGAATTCCACCTGACTAGCGGGGAAGAGACCCAGTACTTC CASSEFHLTSGEETQYF
. TRBJ1-4 TRBV18 TRBD1 TGTGCCAGCTCACCTTTACAGGGGGCCGATGAAAAACTGTTTTTT CASSPLQGADEKLFF
. TRBJ2-1 TRBV28 TRBD2 TGTGCCAGCAGTTCCCCGAGTAGCGGGAGGGGCTATGAGCAGTTCTTC CASSSPSSGRGYEQFF
. TRBJ2-3 TRBV7-3 . TGTGCCAGCAGCCCTGGGCCATCCTCCGATACGCAGTATTTT CASSPGPSSDTQYF
. TRBJ1-6 TRBV5-3 . TGTGCCAGAAGCCCCGGGGCGGGGGTCAGATATAATTCACCCCTCCACTTT CARSPGAGVRYNSPLHF
. TRBJ2-6 TRBV7-9 . TGTGCCAGCATACGAGCGTCCAACTCTGGGGCCAACGTCCTGACTTTC CASIRASNSGANVLTF
few TRBJ1-3 TRBV2 . TGTGCCAGCAAAAGGACCCCCACCACAGGGCGGGACACCATATATTTT CASKRTPTTGRDTIYF
. TRBJ2-1 TRBV5-6 . TGTGCCAGCACGTATTCCAATGAGCAGTTCTTC CASTYSNEQFF
. TRBJ1-5 TRBV7-2 . TGTGCCAGCAGCCAGATTAGCAATCAGCCCCAGCATTTT CASSQISNQPQHF
. TRBJ2-7 TRBV28 . TGTGCCAGCAGTTTACGGGGACAAAGGCAAGTGTCCTCCTACGAGCAGTACTTC CASSLRGQRQVSSYEQYF
. TRBJ2-1 TRBV5-4 . TGTGCCAGCAGCTGGGACTCGTACAATGAGCAGTTCTTC CASSWDSYNEQFF
. TRBJ2-1 TRBV7-8 TRBD2 TGTGCCAGCAGCTTACGACTAGCGGGTTTAAGCTCCTACAATGAGCAGTTCTTC CASSLRLAGLSSYNEQFF
. TRBJ2-5 TRBV9 TRBD1 TGTGCCAGCAGCGTAGGGGTCGGGACAGGCAGTGGAGAGACCCAGTACTTC CASSVGVGTGSGETQYF
. TRBJ2-1 TRBV7-3 . TGTGCCAGCAGCTTAATGAGCGTGAGCTCCTACAATGAGCAGTTCTTC CASSLMSVSSYNEQFF
. TRBJ1-2 TRBV28 TRBD1 TGTGCCAGCAGTTTACCCCAGGGGGCCCCTAACTATGGCTACACCTTC CASSLPQGAPNYGYTF
once TRBJ2-7 TRBV29-1 . TGCAGCGTTCAAAGGGGGTACGAGCAGTACTTC CSVQRGYEQYF
. TRBJ2-2 TRBV5-6 . TGTGCCAGCAGCATGCGGAACAGGGACGGGGAGCTGTTTTTT CASSMRNRDGELFF
. TRBJ2-2 TRBV2 . TGTGCCAGCAGAGTGGGCCTAGCGTTCACCGGGGAGCTGTTTTTT CASRVGLAFTGELFF
. TRBJ1-6 TRBV2 . TGTGCCAGCAGGAACCCAGGGGACCTTAATTCACCCCTCCACTTT CASRNPGDLNSPLHF
. TRBJ2-4 TRBV6-1 . TGTGCCAGCAGTGAAGGCTTTCGTCAGGGGGAGGACATTCAGTACTTC CASSEGFRQGEDIQYF
. TRBJ2-7 TRBV11-3 TRBD1 TGTGCCAGCAGCCTCTCCGGGACAGGGGTCTACGAGCAGTACTTC CASSLSGTGVYEQYF
few TRBJ2-5 TRBV29-1 TRBD1 TGCAGCGTATGGGGACAGGGTGTGGGGAAGACCCAGTACTTC CSVWGQGVGKTQYF
once TRBJ1-5 TRBV7-9 TRBD1 TGTGCCAGCAGCTTAGCGACAGGGGGCCCCAATCAGCCCCAGCATTTT CASSLATGGPNQPQHF
. TRBJ2-1 TRBV4-2 TRBD2 TGTGCCAGCAGCCAAGATGGCGGGGCTAGCGGAACGGAGCAGTTCTTC CASSQDGGASGTEQFF